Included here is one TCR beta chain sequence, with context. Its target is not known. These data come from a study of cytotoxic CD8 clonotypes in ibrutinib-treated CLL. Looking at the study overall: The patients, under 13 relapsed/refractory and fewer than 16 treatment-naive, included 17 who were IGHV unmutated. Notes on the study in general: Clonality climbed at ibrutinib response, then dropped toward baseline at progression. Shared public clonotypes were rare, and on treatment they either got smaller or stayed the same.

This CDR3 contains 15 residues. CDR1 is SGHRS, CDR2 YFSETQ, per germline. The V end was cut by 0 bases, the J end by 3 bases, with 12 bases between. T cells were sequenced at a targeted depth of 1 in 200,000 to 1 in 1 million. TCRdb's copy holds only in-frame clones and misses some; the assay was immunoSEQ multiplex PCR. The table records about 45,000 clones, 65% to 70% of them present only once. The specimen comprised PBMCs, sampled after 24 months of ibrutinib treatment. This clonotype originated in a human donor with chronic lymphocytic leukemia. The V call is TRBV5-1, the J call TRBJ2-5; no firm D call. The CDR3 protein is CASSLAVLPKETQYF. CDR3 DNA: TGCGCCAGCAGCTTGGCTGTACTACCTAAAGAGACCCAGTACTTC.